The 11 T cell receptor beta chains presented below share a single source sample, sequenced in a study of cytomegalovirus exposure and HLA in healthy donors (dated by TCRdb to 2015 to 2018). The library came from the immunoSEQ multiplex PCR assay. TCRdb retrieved this table from immuneACCESS and kept in-frame rearrangements only. Not all clones are present; in checked studies, unresolved V genes account for under half, and no reason is known for the remainder. Counted in this sample were about 170,000 clones; approximately 86% of them appeared once. The ten largest account for about 2.2% of the sample. Specimen: PBMCs. The receptor source for this set is a woman under 30 in good health and CMV-seronegative.

The chain employs TRBV4-1 and TRBJ2-1; D not certain. The V end lost 4 bases, the J end lost 10 bases, and 11 bases lay between the germline ends. The germline V gene encodes CDR1 MGHRA and CDR2 YSYEKL. This CDR3 comprises 12 residues. In DNA, the CDR3 is TGCGCCAGCAGCCCCGTAACGAGAGAGCAGTTCTTC. It encodes CASSPVTREQFF.

The rearrangement links TRBV10-1 to TRBJ2-1; 7 bases are shared with TRBD2. V was pared by 3 bases and J by 7 bases, with 9 bases of the junction left unmatched. The CDR3 extends over 15 amino acids. Germline V gives CDR1 WNHNN, CDR2 SYGVQD (reference sequence). The CDR3: CASSDGGGRGNEQFF. CDR3 sequence (DNA): TGCGCCAGCAGTGATGGTGGCGGGAGAGGGAATGAGCAGTTCTTC.

This chain joins TRBV5-6 and TRBJ1-2; tentatively, D is TRBD1 (5 bases). In germline, CDR1 is SGHDT, CDR2 YYEEEE. This CDR3 comprises 14 residues. The germline V and J ends were trimmed by 0 bases and 4 bases, with 10 bases remaining between them. CDR3 DNA sequence: TGTGCCAGCAGCTTGGTAGGGGTAGCCTATGGCTACACCTTC. It is translated as CASSLVGVAYGYTF.

The genes are TRBV18 and TRBJ1-6; 9 nucleotides match TRBD1. The CDR3 has 17 amino acids. Germline CDR1 reads KGHSH; CDR2 reads LQKENI. With V trimmed by 3 bases and J by 8 bases, 11 bases remained unmatched. Written as DNA, the CDR3 is TGTGCCAGCTCACCCGTAGAGAACACAGGGGGCCATTCACCCCTCCACTTT. As protein: CASSPVENTGGHSPLHF.

The chain links TRBV7-6 to TRBJ2-7; 10 bases align to TRBD1. The germline gives CDR1 SGHVS, CDR2 FNYEAQ. The CDR3 length is 16 residues. The V segment lost 5 bases and the J segment 3 bases; nucleotides outside the gene matches: 10. The CDR3 sequence: CASSRGPGQGIYEQYF. The DNA of the CDR3 is TGTGCCAGCAGCCGAGGGCCGGGACAGGGGATCTACGAGCAGTACTTC.

The V gene is TRBV4-1, the J gene TRBJ2-4; TRBD1 matches 7 bases. Germline CDR1 is MGHRA and CDR2 is YSYEKL. CDR3 length: 17 amino acids. Trimming cost V 2 bases and J 0 bases; bases outside gene matches: 7. Here the CDR3 DNA reads TGCGCCAGCAGCCAACCGACAGGGTATGGAGCCAAAAACATTCAGTACTTC. Amino acids: CASSQPTGYGAKNIQYF.

This chain uses TRBV5-1 with TRBJ2-3; no firm D call. Germline CDR1 is SGHRS and CDR2 is YFSETQ. CDR3 length equals 17 residues. Trimming removed 4 bases from V and 0 bases from J, with 18 bases in between. For the CDR3, the DNA is TGCGCCAGCAGCCCCCGGAGTAGCCCCCTTAGCACAGATACGCAGTATTTT. It specifies CASSPRSSPLSTDTQYF.

The chain employs TRBV6-5 and TRBJ2-7; tentative D call: TRBD2 (6 bases). The CDR3 is made up of 14 amino acids. In germline, CDR1 is MNHEY, CDR2 SVGAGI. The V end lost 3 bases, the J end lost 1 base, and 10 bases lay between the germline ends. The CDR3 region has the DNA TGTGCCAGCAGTTATAGGGACTTATCCTACGAGCAGTACTTC. Translated: CASSYRDLSYEQYF.

The chain recombines TRBV9 with TRBJ1-1, with D maybe TRBD1 (5 bases). The germline gives CDR1 SGDLS, CDR2 YYNGEE. The V end lost 3 bases, the J end lost 5 bases, and 11 bases lay between the germline ends. The CDR3 runs 13 residues. CDR3 protein: CASSEGTRTEAFF. Written as DNA, the CDR3 is TGTGCCAGCAGCGAGGGGACTAGGACTGAAGCTTTCTTT.

The chain uses TRBV29-1 and TRBJ1-2; possible D gene TRBD1, 5 bases. The CDR3 runs to 11 residues. CDR1 is SQVTM and CDR2 is ANQGSEA in the germline V gene. The ends were cut back, 4 bases at V and 8 bases at J, with 11 bases in the middle. CDR3 nucleotides: TGCAGCGTTGTGGCAGGGAACGGCTACACCTTC. Translating gives CSVVAGNGYTF.

This clone was seen just once. The chain uses TRBV7-3 and TRBJ2-1; D might be TRBD2 (7 bases). Germline V gene lookup returns CDR1 SGHTA and CDR2 FQGTGA. V was trimmed by 4 bases and J by 9 bases, leaving 13 bases between them. The CDR3 has 13 amino acids. Here the CDR3 reads CASSSGGLVEQFF. The CDR3 nucleotides are TGTGCCAGCAGCTCCGGGGGGCTTGTTGAGCAGTTCTTC.